This T cell receptor (beta chain) was recorded in a study of T cell repertoires in cytomegalovirus infection. In the study overall: CMV infection together with matching HLA type was indicated by public TCR beta signatures. Points from the study as a whole: Accumulated public TCR beta family frequency recognized individuals carrying CMV together with the relevant HLA.

CDR1 is SGHAT and CDR2 is FQNNGV in the germline V gene. This CDR3 has 14 amino acids. Trimming cost V 3 bases and J 4 bases, with 13 bases left between them. Regarding this clonotype: Its target is not known.

TCRdb re-called the reads through MiXCR, storing one row per CDR3 protein. Seen here are almost 90,000 distinct CDR3 sequences, 29% observed once, and the top ten hold about 72%. Sample: CD8+ T cells from cultured PBMCs, taken from culture after CMV antigen stimulation. This chain connects TRBV11-2 to TRBJ2-7; D uncertain. The source of this sequence is a human donor in good health (CMV status not recorded). Some clones in this sample may be carry-over from other donors' samples. The CDR3 bases are TGTGCCAGCAGCTTTCTTACTCTCAATTACGAGCAGTACTTC. The encoded protein is CASSFLTLNYEQYF.